This TCR beta chain was identified in a study of siplizumab effects on memory and regulatory T cells. Comments on this clone: Its antigen is not identified.

TCRdb's table, derived via immunoSEQ multiplex PCR, lists solely in-frame clones and lacks some. The sample includes fewer than 120,000 clones, roughly 92% seen only once; the top ten take 1.3%. General study findings and limits: Siplizumab gave mappable alloreactive CD4+ clones an average Treg-derived fraction of approximately 64%, against 25% to 30% in controls.

This clonotype was obtained from a human donor in good health. Sequencing used CD4+ T cells sorted from blood.

CDR3 loop: CASTRGNNSPLHF. As DNA, the CDR3 is TGTGCCAGCACCCGGGGCAATAATTCACCCCTCCACTTT. V usage is TRBV5-5 and J usage is TRBJ1-6; a possible D gene is TRBD1 (5 bases). V dropped 6 bases and J dropped 5 bases, with 9 bases sitting between them. Germline V gene sequence: CDR1 SGHKS, CDR2 YYEKEE (reference sequence). CDR3 length: 13 amino acids.